Shown below are 27 T cell receptor beta chains from a single sample sequenced in a study of shared clonotypes between healthy human individuals. Produced via immunoSEQ multiplex PCR; TCRdb's table is partial and in-frame only. The sample consists of over a million clones, approximately 78% of them appearing once. Material: memory CD4+ T cells from PBMCs. Subset noted: CD45RA-negative fraction. These receptor sequences come from a man aged 18-30 years in good health. Some clones in this sample may be carry-over from other donors' samples.

This clone was observed a single time. J is TRBJ2-3 and V is TRBV19; 8 bases map to TRBD2. Germline lookup yields CDR1 LNHDA and CDR2 SQIVND (reference sequence). CDR3 length equals 15 residues. After removal of 5 bases from V and 4 bases from J, the junction contained 8 bases not matched to a gene. The CDR3 DNA reads as TGTGCCAGTAGTGGGAAGGGGACTAGGTCAGATACGCAGTATTTT. This codes for CASSGKGTRSDTQYF.

The chain links TRBV7-3 to TRBJ2-3; D remains ambiguous. V lost 5 bases and J 6 bases, leaving 12 bases between the germline ends. Per the germline V gene, CDR1 is SGHTA and CDR2 is FQGTGA. There are 13 residues in the CDR3. The CDR3: CASSQRVSDTQYF. CDR3 in DNA: TGTGCCAGCAGCCAAAGGGTTTCGGATACGCAGTATTTT. Full variable domain (outside the CDR3, taken from reference TRBV7-3 and TRBJ2-3): GAGVSQTPSNKVTEKGKYVELRCDPISGHTALYWYRQSLGQGPEFLIYFQGTGAADDSGLPNDRFFAVRPEGSVSTLKIQRTERGDSAVYLCASSQRVSDTQYFGPGTRLTVL.

This chain connects TRBV12-5 to TRBJ2-3, with TRBD2 identical over 10 bases. Unmatched junction bases numbered 6, after V lost 7 bases and J lost 2 bases. Germline CDR1 is LGHNT and CDR2 is FRNRAP. CDR3 length: 15 residues. Written as DNA, the CDR3 is TGTGCTAGTGCCCGCGGGACTAGCGACACAGATACGCAGTATTTT. Translating gives CASARGTSDTDTQYF.

J is TRBJ2-4 and V is TRBV7-3; D possibly corresponds to TRBD2 (5 bases). V lost 4 bases and J lost 8, with 12 bases in between. CDR3 length: 13 residues. CDR1 and CDR2 from the germline V gene are SGHTA and FQGTGA. The CDR3 DNA is TGTGCCAGCAGCTCGCCGGGGTCGGACATTCAGTACTTC. Protein: CASSSPGSDIQYF.

This clone was counted only a few times. This sequence joins TRBV15 and TRBJ1-1; D gene ambiguous. The CDR3 runs 13 residues. Germline V gene data show CDR1 as LNHNV and CDR2 as YYDKDF (reference sequence). The V end lost 6 bases, the J end lost 2 bases, and 10 bases lay between the germline ends. The chain's CDR3 is CATSWALNTEAFF. CDR3 DNA: TGTGCCACCAGTTGGGCGCTAAACACTGAAGCTTTCTTT.

This clone was found a few times. V is TRBV30 and J is TRBJ2-2; 10 bases line up with TRBD1. The germline gives CDR1 GTSNPN, CDR2 SVGIG (reference sequence). Losses at the gene ends were 2 bases for V and 4 bases for J; bases not matched to a gene: 4. The CDR3 runs to 15 residues. The CDR3: CAWSNRDRGTGELFF. CDR3 bases: TGTGCCTGGAGTAACCGGGACAGGGGCACCGGGGAGCTGTTTTTT.

CDR3 sequence (DNA): TGTGCCAGCAGGGTAGATAAGCGGGGACAATACTTGAACACCGGGGAGCTGTTTTTT. Protein product: CASRVDKRGQYLNTGELFF. This chain connects TRBV2 to TRBJ2-2; perhaps TRBD2 as D (7 bases). V gave up 6 bases and J gave up 1 base, with 24 bases separating them. The CDR3 spans 19 residues. CDR1 SNHLY and CDR2 FYNNEI come from the germline V gene.

This clone was counted a few times. The chain is built from TRBV27 and TRBJ2-7, with D perhaps TRBD1 or TRBD2 (6 bases each). CDR3 length: 13 amino acids. Looked up from germline, CDR1 is MNHEY and CDR2 is SMNVEV (reference sequence). The ends were cut back, 7 bases at V and 3 bases at J, with 13 bases in the middle. CDR3 nucleotide sequence: TGTGCCAGCATGGTCAGGGGAGGCTACGAGCAGTACTTC. Translating gives CASMVRGGYEQYF.

J is TRBJ1-2 and V is TRBV29-1; 9 nucleotides line up with TRBD1. The germline gives CDR1 SQVTM, CDR2 ANQGSEA. The CDR3 sequence is 13 residues long. J lost 4 bases, V lost 4 bases, and 4 bases had no gene match. The CDR3 sequence: CSVVGQGLYGYTF. CDR3 nucleotides: TGCAGCGTTGTAGGACAGGGGCTCTATGGCTACACCTTC.

A few counts support this clone. The chain links TRBV7-3 to TRBJ2-1; 10 nucleotides agree with TRBD1. This CDR3 is built from 15 residues. CDR1 and CDR2 from the germline V gene are SGHTA and FQGTGA. V shed 5 bases, J shed 8 bases, and the junction held 9 bases outside the gene matches. CDR3: CASSRGTGVRDEQFF. The CDR3 bases are TGTGCCAGCAGCCGAGGGACAGGGGTTCGGGATGAGCAGTTCTTC.

The chain links TRBV5-1 to TRBJ2-3, with TRBD2 as a possible D gene (6 bases). The CDR3 covers 14 residues. Looked up from germline, CDR1 is SGHRS and CDR2 is YFSETQ. Trimming took 4 bases from V and 2 from J, leaving 11 bases between them. In DNA form, the CDR3 reads TGCGCCAGCAGCAGGACTACCCCCACAGATACGCAGTATTTT. This translates into CASSRTTPTDTQYF.

In its sample, this clone was seen many times. In the same sample, other DNA sequences code for this CDR3. The chain recombines TRBV9 with TRBJ2-5; 7 bases line up with TRBD2. This CDR3 spans 13 amino acids. Germline-derived CDR1 and CDR2 are SGDLS and YYNGEE. J was trimmed by 5 bases and V by 4 bases; bases with no gene match: 5. Here the CDR3 reads CASSPRGGETQYF. The CDR3 bases are TGTGCCAGCAGCCCCCGGGGAGGGGAGACCCAGTACTTC. Full variable domain (rest looked up from reference TRBV9 and TRBJ2-5): DSGVTQTPKHLITATGQRVTLRCSPRSGDLSVYWYQQSLDQGLQFLIQYYNGEERAKGNILERFSAQQFPDLHSELNLSSLELGDSALYFCASSPRGGETQYFGPGTRLLVL.

J is TRBJ2-1 and V is TRBV28; D remains ambiguous. This CDR3 spans 13 amino acids. Between the trimmed V and J ends, which lost 5 bases and 8 bases, there was a span of 13 bases. CDR1 and CDR2 from the germline V gene are MDHEN and SYDVKM. CDR3 bases: TGTGCCAGCAGTCCCCCTTCTTGGCATGAGCAGTTCTTC. Encoded protein: CASSPPSWHEQFF.

The chain carries TRBV10-3 and TRBJ1-5, with TRBD1 matching 9 bases. V lost 2 bases to trimming and J lost 0 bases; unmatched junction nucleotides: 5. This CDR3 spans 17 amino acids. The V gene's germline CDR1 is ENHRY and CDR2 SYGVKD. CDR3 protein: CAISEDRGDPSNQPQHF. The CDR3 coding sequence is TGTGCCATCAGTGAGGACAGGGGGGACCCTAGCAATCAGCCCCAGCATTTT.

The chain is built from TRBV6-6 and TRBJ2-2, with TRBD1 matching over 7 bases. Germline V gene lookup returns CDR1 MNHNY and CDR2 SVGAGI (reference sequence). V was clipped by 2 bases and J by 6 bases; unmatched bases: 6. The CDR3 has 15 amino acids. CDR3 sequence: CASSYNRGPAGELFF. The CDR3 region has the DNA TGTGCCAGCAGTTACAACAGGGGACCGGCCGGGGAGCTGTTTTTT.

The sample holds one count of this clone. V and J are TRBV19 and TRBJ1-5; possible D gene TRBD1, 5 bases. Germline CDR1 reads LNHDA; CDR2 reads SQIVND (reference sequence). V lost 5 bases and J lost 4, with 9 bases in between. This CDR3 contains 13 residues. For the CDR3, the DNA is TGTGCCAGTAGTGGAGACAGAAATCAGCCCCAGCATTTT. This translates into CASSGDRNQPQHF.

This chain joins TRBV28 and TRBJ1-2; 7 positions agree with TRBD1. The V gene's germline CDR1 is MDHEN and CDR2 SYDVKM. J was trimmed by 6 bases and V by 3 bases; bases with no gene match: 7. The CDR3 runs to 14 residues. The CDR3 loop reads CASSFLMTGNGYTF. DNA of the CDR3: TGTGCCAGCAGTTTCTTAATGACAGGGAATGGCTACACCTTC.

This chain links TRBV7-2 with TRBJ2-3, with 7 bases aligning to TRBD1. The CDR3 has 15 amino acids. Germline values: CDR1 SGHTA, CDR2 FQGNSA. Trimming cost V 5 bases and J 4 bases; bases outside gene matches: 9. The CDR3 loop is CASSPFGQGADTQYF. CDR3 bases: TGTGCCAGCAGCCCCTTCGGGCAGGGGGCAGATACGCAGTATTTT.

This rearrangement joins TRBV30 to TRBJ1-2; possibly TRBD1 for D (6 bases). The V and J ends lost 1 base and 6 bases respectively, with 9 bases between them. Germline CDR1 and CDR2: GTSNPN and SVGIG (reference sequence). The CDR3 extends over 12 amino acids. CDR3 bases: TGTGCCTGGAGTGGCCACAGGGATGGCTACACCTTC. Its translation is CAWSGHRDGYTF.

This rearrangement joins TRBV5-1 to TRBJ1-1; D is uncertain. This CDR3 is 15 amino acids long. Germline V gene lookup returns CDR1 SGHRS and CDR2 YFSETQ. V gave up 1 base and J gave up 5 bases, with 15 bases separating them. Here the CDR3 reads CASSLRGVGSTEAFF. The CDR3 DNA reads TGCGCCAGCAGCTTGCGCGGTGTCGGAAGTACTGAAGCTTTCTTT.

As for this clone: This may arise from a read error, as a much more abundant clone is one base away. The chain couples TRBV19 to TRBJ2-1; D not certain. V lost 5 bases and J lost 3, with 2 bases in between. This CDR3 region has 11 residues. Germline-derived CDR1 and CDR2 are LNHDA and SQIVND (reference sequence). The CDR3 DNA reads as TGTGCCAGTAGTTACTACAATGAGCAGTTCTTC. This encodes CASSYYNEQFF.

Turning to this clone: At the DNA level, this CDR3 is encoded by other sequences in the same sample as well. This chain links TRBV6-5 with TRBJ1-5, with unresolved D. Deletions cut 0 bases from V and 7 bases from J, with 10 bases between. This CDR3 is built from 14 residues. Germline V lookup: CDR1 MNHEY, CDR2 SVGAGI. The CDR3: CASSYSRVGQPQHF. The CDR3 bases are TGTGCCAGCAGTTACTCGCGGGTTGGGCAGCCCCAGCATTTT.

The chain combines TRBV18 with TRBJ1-1; weak D call: TRBD1 (5 bases). Germline values: CDR1 KGHSH, CDR2 LQKENI. Trimming pared 4 bases from V and 4 bases from J, leaving 22 bases between. The CDR3 spans 17 residues. The DNA for the CDR3 is TGTGCCAGCTCACGCGAGCTGGGAGGGAATGGGGGCACTGAAGCTTTCTTT. Its protein is CASSRELGGNGGTEAFF.

The gene calls are TRBV30 and TRBJ2-5; 8 bases match TRBD2. Looked up from germline, CDR1 is GTSNPN and CDR2 is SVGIG (reference sequence). The V segment lost 3 bases and the J segment 2 bases; nucleotides outside the gene matches: 8. The CDR3 loop spans 15 amino acids. The CDR3 sequence: CAWSLRGTRQETQYF. The CDR3 nucleotides are TGTGCCTGGAGCCTTCGGGGGACTAGACAAGAGACCCAGTACTTC.

This clone occurred many times. The chain combines TRBV5-1 with TRBJ2-5; perhaps TRBD2 as D (5 bases). The length of the CDR3 is 14 residues. CDR1 and CDR2 (germline): SGHRS, YFSETQ. The V gene lost 1 base and the J gene lost 5 bases, with 12 bases spanning the gap. The CDR3 here is CASSLRLRGETQYF. The CDR3 DNA reads TGCGCCAGCAGCTTGAGGTTGCGCGGGGAGACCCAGTACTTC.

The count of this clone is one. The chain recombines TRBV7-2 with TRBJ1-1; no clear D gene. The germline V gene has CDR1 SGHTA and CDR2 FQGNSA. Trimming shortened V by 4 bases and J by 3 bases, and 6 bases separated the two germline ends. This CDR3 has 12 amino acids. CDR3 DNA sequence: TGTGCCAGCAGCTCCGAGTACACTGAAGCTTTCTTT. Its translation is CASSSEYTEAFF.

This sequence joins TRBV19 and TRBJ2-3; D is uncertain. Germline CDR1 reads LNHDA; CDR2 reads SQIVND (reference sequence). With 8 bases removed from V and 0 bases from J, the gap between germline ends came to 15 bases. The CDR3 length is 15 residues. This CDR3 reads CASPPECASTDTQYF. The CDR3 DNA is TGTGCCAGTCCCCCGGAGTGCGCTAGCACAGATACGCAGTATTTT.